The clone carrying this T cell receptor (beta chain) has at least ten counts. The data are from a study of Graves' ophthalmopathy and Graves' hyperthyroidism. RNA transcripts yielded amplified TCR beta CDR3 regions. RT-PCR with HTBI primers came first, then second-round multiplex PCR. TCRdb itself ran the multiplex PCR reads through MiXCR, one entry per CDR3 protein. The sample shows about 210,000 distinct CDR3 sequences, less than 30% of them seen only once. The V end lost 5 bases, the J end lost 3 bases, and 17 bases lay between the germline ends. This CDR3 has 15 amino acids. This sequence joins TRBV12-3 or TRBV12-4 and TRBJ2-7, with D possibly TRBD2 on 6 matching bases. What was sequenced was peripheral blood. The source of this sequence is a man between 45 and 60 years old with Graves' ophthalmopathy. The CDR3 region is CASSMTGTVVYEQYF. In DNA, the CDR3 is TGTGCCAGCAGTATGACCGGGACTGTAGTCTACGAGCAGTACTTC.